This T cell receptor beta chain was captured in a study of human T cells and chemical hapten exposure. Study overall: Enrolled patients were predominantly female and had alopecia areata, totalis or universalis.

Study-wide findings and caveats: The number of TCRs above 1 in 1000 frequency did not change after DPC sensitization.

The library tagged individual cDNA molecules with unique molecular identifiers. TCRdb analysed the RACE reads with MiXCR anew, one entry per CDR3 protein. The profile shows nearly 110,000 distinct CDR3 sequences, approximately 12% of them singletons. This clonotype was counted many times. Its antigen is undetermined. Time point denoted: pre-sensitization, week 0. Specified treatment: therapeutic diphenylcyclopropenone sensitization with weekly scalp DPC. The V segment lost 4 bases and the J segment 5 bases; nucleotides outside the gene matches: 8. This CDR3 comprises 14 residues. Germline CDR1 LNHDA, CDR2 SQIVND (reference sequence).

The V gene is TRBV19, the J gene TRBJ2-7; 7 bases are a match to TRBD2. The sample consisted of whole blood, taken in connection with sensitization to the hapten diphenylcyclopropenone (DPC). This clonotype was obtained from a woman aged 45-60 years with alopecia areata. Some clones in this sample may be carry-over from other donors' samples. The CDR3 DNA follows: TGTGCCAGTAGTAAATGGGAGGGCACCGACGAGCAGTACTTC. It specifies CASSKWEGTDEQYF.